One and the same sample provided the 3 T cell receptor beta chains below, sequenced in a study of blood T cell repertoires in COVID-19. Libraries were prepared by immunoSEQ multiplex PCR; TCRdb keeps only in-frame clonotypes and omits some of them. The sample has roughly 230,000 clones, 75% to 85% seen once; the top ten hold 5.1%. Sequenced input: peripheral blood. The receptor source for this set is a man in his fifties with COVID-19, enrolled during active disease.

The J gene is TRBJ1-5, the V gene TRBV6-5; 10 bases are a match to TRBD1. V gave up 7 bases and J gave up 4 bases; unmatched junction bases: 4. The CDR3 extends over 14 amino acids. Germline CDR1 reads MNHEY; CDR2 reads SVGAGI. This chain's CDR3 is CASTLGQGNQPQHF. CDR3 nucleotides: TGTGCCAGCACCTTGGGACAGGGGAATCAGCCCCAGCATTTT.

This rearrangement joins TRBV7-2 to TRBJ2-7; 8 bases map to TRBD2. The junction had 8 bases not matched to a gene; V was cut back by 5 bases and J by 2 bases. Germline CDR1 and CDR2: SGHTA and FQGNSA. This CDR3 has 15 residues. CDR3 sequence: CASSPQAGLAYEQYF. The CDR3 nucleotides are TGTGCCAGCAGCCCCCAAGCGGGACTAGCCTACGAGCAGTACTTC.

Note on this clone: An end of the junction differs from the germline gene, which may be a read error. The chain is built from TRBV9 and TRBJ2-1; 10 bases map to TRBD2. CDR1 is SGDLS and CDR2 is YYNGEE in the germline V gene. The CDR3 length is 13 residues. In nucleotides, the CDR3 is TGTGCCAGCAGCGCCTTGACTAGCGGGCGCGGGGTCTTC. Translated: CASSALTSGRGVF.